The 32 T cell receptor beta chains below all came from one sample that was sequenced in a study of early T cells in non-severe SARS-CoV-2 infection. TCRdb called the 5' RACE reads again in MiXCR, with one record for every CDR3 protein. The sample yields 65,000 to 80,000 distinct CDR3 sequences, around 13% seen once. The specimen sequenced was whole blood. Receptor source: an adult who was a healthcare worker with PCR-confirmed SARS-CoV-2 infection or an uninfected control (not recorded which).

This clonotype was observed a few times. This chain joins TRBV6-5 and TRBJ1-1; TRBD1 might be the D (5 bases). The V end lost 0 bases, the J end lost 3 bases, and 17 bases lay between the germline ends. CDR3 length: 17 residues. The germline CDR1 and CDR2 sequences are MNHEY and SVGAGI. The CDR3 sequence: CASSYSGTDDYYTEAFF. DNA of the CDR3: TGTGCCAGCAGTTACTCAGGGACGGATGATTATTACACTGAAGCTTTCTTT.

This clonotype was seen ten or more times. V usage is TRBV5-1 and J usage is TRBJ2-1; D is unresolved. Germline loops: CDR1 SGHRS, CDR2 YFSETQ. Between the trimmed V and J ends, which lost 0 bases and 5 bases, there was a span of 12 bases. The CDR3 is made up of 15 amino acids. The CDR3 sequence is CASSLEPALHNEQFF. In DNA form, the CDR3 reads TGCGCCAGCAGCTTGGAACCAGCCCTCCACAATGAGCAGTTCTTC.

This clonotype has a count of ten or more. The chain has TRBV2 and TRBJ1-2, with D possibly TRBD1 on 5 matching bases. Trimming removed 1 base from V and 3 bases from J, with 24 bases in between. From germline, CDR1 is SNHLY and CDR2 FYNNEI. This CDR3 has 19 amino acids. The CDR3 DNA follows: TGTGCCAGCAGTGAAGTGGAGGCTTACCGACTTCGGGGCCACTATGGCTACACCTTC. Encoded protein: CASSEVEAYRLRGHYGYTF.

This clonotype was seen ten or more times. The V gene is TRBV29-1, the J gene TRBJ1-4; D is possibly TRBD1 (5 bases). Trimming removed 3 bases from V and 7 bases from J, with 12 bases in between. The CDR3 loop spans 13 amino acids. Germline CDR1 and CDR2: SQVTM and ANQGSEA. CDR3 DNA sequence: TGCAGCGTTGATACGGCTAGGGGTGAAAAACTGTTTTTT. This gives the protein CSVDTARGEKLFF.

V and J are TRBV27 and TRBJ1-1, with D maybe TRBD1 (5 bases). Germline CDR1 is MNHEY and CDR2 is SMNVEV (reference sequence). The V end lost 6 bases, the J end lost 1 base, and 15 bases lay between the germline ends. CDR3 length: 15 amino acids. CDR3 sequence: CASSYGGGPNTEAFF. The CDR3 DNA reads as TGTGCCAGCAGCTACGGCGGGGGACCGAACACTGAAGCTTTCTTT.

Only a few counts were recorded for this clonotype. J is TRBJ2-2 and V is TRBV18, with D unclear. CDR1 is KGHSH and CDR2 is LQKENI in the germline V gene. The CDR3 totals 13 residues. Trimming shortened V by 2 bases and J by 2 bases, and 3 bases separated the two germline ends. CDR3 in DNA: TGTGCCAGCTCACCAGGAAACACCGGGGAGCTGTTTTTT. Its protein is CASSPGNTGELFF.

This clonotype was counted many times. This chain links TRBV3-1 with TRBJ2-2, with 9 bases that match TRBD2. The V segment lost 3 bases and the J segment 6 bases; nucleotides outside the gene matches: 2. The germline gives CDR1 LGHDT, CDR2 YNNKEL (reference sequence). The CDR3 loop spans 14 amino acids. CDR3 sequence (DNA): TGTGCCAGCAGCCACGGACTAGCGCCCGGGGAGCTGTTTTTT. The encoded protein is CASSHGLAPGELFF.

The chain couples TRBV6-2 or TRBV6-3 to TRBJ2-7; TRBD1 matches at 7 bases. The CDR3 spans 13 residues. J lost 4 bases, V lost 10 bases, and 10 bases had no gene match. Germline V CDR1 and CDR2: MNHEY, SVGEGT. CDR3 sequence: CAIASGTEYEQYF. The CDR3 bases are TGTGCCATTGCCTCCGGGACAGAGTACGAGCAGTACTTC.

This clonotype was observed many times. The chain recombines TRBV6-5 with TRBJ2-3; TRBD2 matches at 7 bases. CDR3 length: 15 residues. Germline-derived CDR1 and CDR2 are MNHEY and SVGAGI. V trimming: 6 bases; J trimming: 0 bases; junction bases outside the gene matches: 6. CDR3 sequence reads: CASSAGDTSTDTQYF. DNA for the CDR3: TGTGCCAGCAGCGCGGGGGATACTAGCACAGATACGCAGTATTTT.

The table lists this clonotype with many counts. This chain connects TRBV6-6 to TRBJ1-1; D remains unclear. V shed 6 bases and J shed 10 bases, with 9 bases lying between them. Germline values: CDR1 MNHNY, CDR2 SVGAGI (reference sequence). This CDR3 comprises 10 residues. Here the CDR3 DNA reads TGTGCCAGCAGCCAAGGGATAGCTTTCTTT. This codes for CASSQGIAFF.

The chain couples TRBV20-1 to TRBJ2-7; no clear D gene. Germline CDR1 and CDR2: DFQATT and SNEGSKA (reference sequence). CDR3 size: 14 residues. V shed 4 bases and J shed 3 bases, with 16 bases lying between them. In DNA form, the CDR3 reads TGCAGTGCTATCCCCTTGCTCGACCGCTACGAGCAGTACTTC. It translates to CSAIPLLDRYEQYF.

The rearrangement joins TRBV20-1 to TRBJ2-2; perhaps TRBD1 as D (6 bases). V shed 4 bases and J shed 6 bases, with 9 bases lying between them. Germline CDR1 reads DFQATT; CDR2 reads SNEGSKA (reference sequence). The CDR3 contains 12 residues. CDR3 protein: CSANRESGELFF. The CDR3 DNA reads as TGCAGTGCTAACAGGGAGTCCGGGGAGCTGTTTTTT.

This clonotype has more than one count but fewer than ten. This rearrangement joins TRBV11-2 to TRBJ2-7; D unresolved. Trimming removed 5 bases at V and 0 bases at J, with 8 bases between. CDR1 SGHAT and CDR2 FQNNGV come from the germline V gene. The CDR3 is 13 amino acids. The CDR3, as DNA: TGTGCCAGCAGCAATTATGTCTCCTACGAGCAGTACTTC. Protein product: CASSNYVSYEQYF.

This clonotype was counted ten times or more. This chain connects TRBV12-3 or TRBV12-4 to TRBJ1-4; D gene unclear. CDR3 size: 15 residues. V shed 5 bases and J shed 2 bases, with 12 bases lying between them. CDR3 bases: TGTGCCAGCAGTCTCTCCGCGCAGACTAATGAAAAACTGTTTTTT. As protein: CASSLSAQTNEKLFF.

This clonotype was seen many times. This chain uses TRBV19 with TRBJ1-1; D is unresolved. Germline values: CDR1 LNHDA, CDR2 SQIVND (reference sequence). This CDR3 has 11 residues. Trimming cost V 3 bases and J 3 bases, with 2 bases left between them. CDR3 amino acids: CASSIYTEAFF. CDR3 nucleotides: TGTGCCAGTAGTATTTACACTGAAGCTTTCTTT. The full variable domain, completed using reference TRBV19 and TRBJ1-1, is DGGITQSPKYLFRKEGQNVTLSCEQNLNHDAMYWYRQDPGQGLRLIYYSQIVNDFQKGDIAEGYSVSREKKESFPLTVTSAQKNPTAFYLCASSIYTEAFFGQGTRLTVV.

Points on this clonotype: This clone may be a read error of a much larger clone one base away. The J gene is TRBJ2-1, the V gene TRBV28; a weak D match, TRBD2 (5 bases). CDR3 length: 12 residues. CDR1 and CDR2 (germline): MDHEN, SYDVKM. DNA of the CDR3: TGTACCAGCAGTCCCCATCCGGGATTCCAGTTCTTC. Its translation is CTSSPHPGFQFF. Full variable domain (rest looked up from reference TRBV28 and TRBJ2-1): DVKVTQSSRYLVKRTGEKVFLECVQDMDHENMFWYRQDPGLGLRLIYFSYDVKMKEKGDIPEGYSVSREKKERFSLILESASTNQTSMYLCTSSPHPGFQFFGPGTRLTVL.

This clonotype was seen more than once but under ten times. CDR3 region: CASSLVPGHQETQYF. Written as DNA, the CDR3 is TGCGCCAGCAGCTTAGTACCGGGACACCAAGAGACCCAGTACTTC. The chain joins TRBV5-1 to TRBJ2-5; D may match TRBD1 or TRBD2 (5 bases each). Per germline, CDR1 SGHRS and CDR2 YFSETQ. Trimming pared 2 bases from V and 0 bases from J, leaving 11 bases between. The CDR3 length is 15 residues.

This clonotype was counted ten times or more. The chain is built from TRBV6-5 and TRBJ2-6, with 9 bases identical to TRBD1. Germline CDR1 MNHEY, CDR2 SVGAGI. There are 16 residues in the CDR3. V dropped 4 bases and J dropped 2; count of bases not matched to a gene: 3. This CDR3 is CASSLTGGPGANVLTF. The CDR3 region has the DNA TGTGCCAGCAGTTTAACAGGGGGCCCTGGGGCCAACGTCCTGACTTTC.

The rearrangement links TRBV12-5 to TRBJ2-1, with TRBD2 matching 14 bases. This CDR3 is built from 20 residues. Germline CDR1 and CDR2: LGHNT and FRNRAP. V lost 3 bases and J lost 0; bases outside the gene matches: 10. This CDR3 reads CASGFPLGLAGAHSYNEQFF. Here the CDR3 DNA reads TGTGCTAGTGGTTTCCCCCTGGGACTAGCGGGAGCCCACTCCTACAATGAGCAGTTCTTC.

The chain employs TRBV4-3 and TRBJ2-3, with D perhaps matching TRBD2 (6 bases). Deletions cut 0 bases from V and 4 bases from J, with 11 bases between. Germline CDR1 is LGHNA and CDR2 is YSLEER. This CDR3 spans 15 amino acids. The CDR3 loop is CASSQDFGSADTQYF. The CDR3 nucleotides read TGCGCCAGCAGCCAAGATTTCGGGAGCGCAGATACGCAGTATTTT.

This chain links TRBV7-9 with TRBJ1-2, with 7 bases identical to TRBD1. J lost 4 bases, V lost 1 base, and 3 bases had no gene match. The CDR3 is made up of 14 amino acids. Germline values: CDR1 SEHNR, CDR2 FQNEAQ (reference sequence). CDR3 sequence (DNA): TGTGCCAGCAGCTTAGGAGGACAGGTCTATGGCTACACCTTC. Protein sequence: CASSLGGQVYGYTF.

This clonotype was seen a handful of times. The J gene is TRBJ2-7, the V gene TRBV6-5; no clear D. Germline CDR1 is MNHEY and CDR2 is SVGAGI. V shed 11 bases and J shed 3 bases, with 17 bases lying between them. The CDR3 covers 13 residues. CDR3 DNA: TGTGCCCCCTTAGGGCTAGGAGACTACGAGCAGTACTTC. This translates into CAPLGLGDYEQYF.

This clonotype was observed a few times. This chain joins TRBV7-9 and TRBJ2-7; 7 positions match TRBD2. CDR1 SEHNR and CDR2 FQNEAQ come from the germline V gene (reference sequence). With V trimmed by 1 base and J by 4 bases, 4 bases remained unmatched. This CDR3 contains 14 residues. CDR3 residues: CASSLVLAPYEQYF. CDR3 in DNA: TGTGCCAGCAGCTTAGTACTAGCGCCTTACGAGCAGTACTTC. Full variable domain (remainder filled in from reference TRBV7-9 and TRBJ2-7): DTGVSQNPRHKITKRGQNVTFRCDPISEHNRLYWYRQTLGQGPEFLTYFQNEAQLEKSRLLSDRFSAERPKGSFSTLEIQRTEQGDSAMYLCASSLVLAPYEQYFGPGTRLTVT.

There are a few counts of this clonotype. The CDR3 region is CASSQVSSNRRTSGRSNIQYF. DNA of the CDR3: TGCGCCAGCAGCCAAGTAAGCTCTAATCGTCGGACTAGCGGGAGATCAAACATTCAGTACTTC. The chain couples TRBV4-3 to TRBJ2-4, with TRBD2 identical over 13 bases. Germline CDR1 is LGHNA and CDR2 is YSLEER. With 1 base clipped from V and 6 bases from J, the junction kept 18 bases outside the gene matches. The CDR3 covers 21 residues.

This clonotype was recorded many times. The V gene is TRBV12-3 or TRBV12-4, the J gene TRBJ1-5; 7 bases map to TRBD1. The CDR3 runs 15 residues. The trim removed 5 bases at V and 4 bases at J, leaving 8 bases unmatched. CDR3: CASSPTTGANQPQHF. The CDR3, as DNA: TGTGCCAGCAGTCCTACCACAGGGGCGAATCAGCCCCAGCATTTT.

A few counts support this clonotype. The CDR3 DNA reads as TGTGCCAGTTCTCGTCGGGGGTCCTACAATGAGCAGTTCTTC. Its translation: CASSRRGSYNEQFF. The V call is TRBV6-5, the J call TRBJ2-1; possibly TRBD2 for D (6 bases). The CDR3 has 14 amino acids. The germline gives CDR1 MNHEY, CDR2 SVGAGI. V was pared by 9 bases and J by 1 base, with 13 bases between.

This clonotype was seen ten or more times. The chain carries TRBV6-5 and TRBJ2-7; D is perhaps TRBD2 (5 bases). The CDR3 is made up of 13 amino acids. V shed 0 bases and J shed 2 bases, with 5 bases lying between them. CDR1 MNHEY and CDR2 SVGAGI come from the germline V gene. This CDR3 reads CASSYSRAYEQYF. The CDR3 DNA reads TGTGCCAGCAGTTACTCGCGGGCCTACGAGCAGTACTTC.

This clonotype was counted at least ten times. The chain uses TRBV12-3 or TRBV12-4 and TRBJ2-7, with TRBD2 as a possible D gene (6 bases). V gave up 3 bases and J gave up 4 bases, with 13 bases separating them. This CDR3 region has 14 residues. The CDR3 bases are TGTGCCAGCAGTTTGGGAGGACCTTTTTACGAGCAGTACTTC. Protein: CASSLGGPFYEQYF.

As for this clonotype: Since a much larger clone is just one base distant, this may be a read error. J is TRBJ2-7 and V is TRBV11-2; unclear D gene. The CDR3 is 14 residues long. V was shortened by 2 bases and J by 2 bases, with 10 bases between the two germline ends. Germline CDR1 SGHAT, CDR2 FQNNGV. CDR3 bases: TGTGCCAGCAGCTTACGGGTCAGACCCTACGAGCAGTACTTC. As protein: CASSLRVRPYEQYF.

This clonotype was recorded a few times. This chain uses TRBV11-2 with TRBJ2-3; D unclear. The V and J ends lost 1 base and 6 bases respectively, with 11 bases between them. The CDR3 spans 14 residues. Germline loops: CDR1 SGHAT, CDR2 FQNNGV. This CDR3 reads CASSLGFVPDTQYF. The DNA of the CDR3 is TGTGCCAGCAGCTTAGGCTTTGTACCGGATACGCAGTATTTT.

A few counts support this clonotype. The V gene is TRBV6-6, the J gene TRBJ2-7; TRBD2 aligns across 10 bases. This CDR3 region has 15 residues. Trimming took 2 bases from V and 3 from J; bases not matched to a gene: 4. Germline loops: CDR1 MNHNY, CDR2 SVGAGI (reference sequence). CDR3 nucleotides: TGTGCCAGCAGTTACGGGACTAGCGCCCACTACGAGCAGTACTTC. This sequence encodes CASSYGTSAHYEQYF.

This clonotype was recorded at least ten times. CDR3 sequence (DNA): TGTGCCAGCAGTTACGGGCTAGCGGGGGACTCCTACGAGCAGTACTTC. Translated, it gives CASSYGLAGDSYEQYF. This chain joins TRBV6-6 and TRBJ2-7; TRBD2 matches 10 bases. Trimming took 2 bases from V and 0 from J; bases not matched to a gene: 4. Germline V gene sequence: CDR1 MNHNY, CDR2 SVGAGI (reference sequence). The CDR3 has 16 amino acids.